The 9 T cell receptor beta chains in this list originate from one sample, sequenced in a study of T cell responses to AZD1222 COVID-19 vaccine. The table came from immunoSEQ multiplex PCR; TCRdb's copy has only in-frame clones and leaves some out. The repertoire holds 95,000 to 150,000 clones, with 75% to 90% as singletons. Source: peripheral blood, taken on day 0 of AZD1222 vaccination. These receptors were collected from an adult in good health.

The V gene is TRBV6-2 or TRBV6-3, the J gene TRBJ1-2; 8 bases map to TRBD1. The CDR3 totals 15 residues. CDR1 is MNHEY, CDR2 SVGEGT, per germline. Losses at the gene ends were 2 bases for V and 4 bases for J; bases not matched to a gene: 6. CDR3 residues: CASSYGDRRLYGYTF. Here the CDR3 DNA reads TGTGCCAGCAGTTACGGGGACAGGCGTCTCTATGGCTACACCTTC.

The chain is built from TRBV29-1 and TRBJ2-2, with TRBD1 identical over 7 bases. Trimming took 6 bases from V and 4 from J; bases not matched to a gene: 5. This CDR3 has 13 residues. From germline, CDR1 is SQVTM and CDR2 ANQGSEA. In nucleotides, the CDR3 is TGCAGCGTGGGACAGTCGCTCACCGGGGAGCTGTTTTTT. It specifies CSVGQSLTGELFF.

A few counts support this clone. The chain couples TRBV12-5 to TRBJ1-4; D is uncertain. V was trimmed by 0 bases and J by 5 bases, leaving 7 bases between them. Germline CDR1 LGHNT, CDR2 FRNRAP. The CDR3 consists of 14 residues. In DNA form, the CDR3 reads TGTGCTAGTGGTTTGGTACCACAGAATGAAAAACTGTTTTTT. Translation: CASGLVPQNEKLFF. Full variable domain (missing parts from reference TRBV12-5 and TRBJ1-4): DARVTQTPRHKVTEMGQEVTMRCQPILGHNTVFWYRQTMMQGLELLAYFRNRAPLDDSGMPKDRFSAEMPDATLATLKIQPSEPRDSAVYFCASGLVPQNEKLFFGSGTQLSVL.

This clone turned up a few times. The chain recombines TRBV30 with TRBJ1-6; D is unresolved. CDR1 and CDR2 (germline): GTSNPN, SVGIG (reference sequence). Trimming cost V 2 bases and J 5 bases, with 4 bases left between them. The CDR3 has 12 residues. As DNA, the CDR3 is TGTGCCTGGAGTATGAATAATTCACCCCTCCACTTT. This sequence encodes CAWSMNNSPLHF.

V and J are TRBV14 and TRBJ1-2; D gene unclear. This CDR3 comprises 15 residues. Trimming left V 1 base short and J 8 bases short, with 17 bases between. Germline CDR1 is SGHDN and CDR2 is FVKESK. The CDR3 region is CASSQGLNRFMGYTF. The CDR3 DNA reads as TGTGCCAGCAGCCAAGGGCTGAATCGTTTCATGGGCTACACCTTC. The complete variable domain, with remaining parts taken from reference TRBV14 and TRBJ1-2, reads EAGVTQFPSHSVIEKGQTVTLRCDPISGHDNLYWYRRVMGKEIKFLLHFVKESKQDESGMPNNRFLAERTGGTYSTLKVQPAELEDSGVYFCASSQGLNRFMGYTFGSGTRLTVV.

This chain links TRBV27 with TRBJ1-1; 9 bases are a match to TRBD1. V gave up 6 bases and J gave up 3 bases; unmatched junction bases: 8. The CDR3 sequence is 15 residues long. Looked up from germline, CDR1 is MNHEY and CDR2 is SMNVEV (reference sequence). The CDR3 bases are TGTGCCAGCAGACCGACAGGGGGGGGAGACACTGAAGCTTTCTTT. It specifies CASRPTGGGDTEAFF.

The chain is built from TRBV19 and TRBJ2-3; D possibly corresponds to TRBD1 (7 bases). The V gene lost 2 bases and the J gene lost 2 bases, with 17 bases spanning the gap. Per the germline V gene, CDR1 is LNHDA and CDR2 is SQIVND (reference sequence). The length of the CDR3 is 17 residues. The DNA of the CDR3 is TGTGCCAGTAGTATAACCTCAGGAGGGGGCAACACAGATACGCAGTATTTT. Its translation: CASSITSGGGNTDTQYF.

The CDR3 DNA sequence: TGTGCCATCAGTGAGTCGCGGGGTCATAATGAAAAACTGTTTTTT. Translated: CAISESRGHNEKLFF. The chain carries TRBV10-3 and TRBJ1-4; D unclear. CDR1 and CDR2 (germline): ENHRY, SYGVKD. This CDR3 comprises 15 residues. V lost 0 bases, J lost 4 bases, and 9 bases lay in between.

V usage is TRBV5-1 and J usage is TRBJ1-6, with 8 bases aligning to TRBD1. Germline V gene sequence: CDR1 SGHRS, CDR2 YFSETQ. V shed 4 bases and J 14 bases; nucleotides not matched to a gene: 5. The CDR3 totals 12 residues. The CDR3 is CASSQQGESLHF. The CDR3 DNA is TGCGCCAGCAGCCAACAGGGGGAATCCCTCCACTTT. Using reference TRBV5-1 and TRBJ1-6 for the parts outside the CDR3, the full variable domain is KAGVTQTPRYLIKTRGQQVTLSCSPISGHRSVSWYQQTPGQGLQFLFEYFSETQRNKGNFPGRFSGRQFSNSRSEMNVSTLELGDSALYLCASSQQGESLHFGNGTRLTVT.